What follows describes a single T cell receptor (beta chain). Repertoires were generated with immunoSEQ multiplex PCR, while TCRdb's copy carries only in-frame clones and drops some. The sample holds some 48,000 clones, about nine tenths seen once. This entry belongs to a study of blood T cell repertoires in COVID-19. Study information: Samples of COVID-19 (acute and convalescent) were obtained from the United States, Italy and Spain.

CDR3 length equals 15 residues. V lost 4 bases, J lost 4 bases, and 15 bases lay in between. CDR1 is SGHRS, CDR2 YFSETQ, per germline. Sequencing input: peripheral blood. The sequence derives from a man aged 65-85 years with acute or convalescent COVID-19. J is TRBJ1-3 and V is TRBV5-1; no reliable D call. CDR3 in amino acids: CASSRGEAIGNTIYF. CDR3 bases: TGCGCCAGCAGCCGCGGGGAGGCAATAGGAAACACCATATATTTT.